This TCR beta chain originates from a study of shared clonotypes between healthy human individuals. Study conclusions and caveats: Rarefaction showed sorted-subset sequencing was incomplete despite large depth. Clonotype sharing levels among donors were expected to vary with sequencing depth.

As for this clone: Its antigen is unidentified.

The CDR3 has 15 residues. Per germline, CDR1 MDHEN and CDR2 SYDVKM. V lost 7 bases and J lost 2; bases outside the gene matches: 9. Measured with immunoSEQ multiplex PCR; TCRdb has only the in-frame clones, and not every one. Of 950,000 to 1,200,000 clones in the sample, approximately 77% were seen once. The chain couples TRBV28 to TRBJ2-3, with 7 bases that match TRBD1. The sequence was obtained from a man between 18 and 29 years old in good health. Some clones in this sample may be carry-over from other donors' samples. Sequenced sample: memory CD4+ T cells from PBMCs. Subset in this sample: CD45RA-negative fraction. CDR3 residues: CASILRDRHTDTQYF. CDR3 coding DNA: TGTGCCAGCATCCTCCGGGACAGACACACAGATACGCAGTATTTT. Based on the CDR3 plus reference TRBV28 and TRBJ2-3, the full variable domain is DVKVTQSSRYLVKRTGEKVFLECVQDMDHENMFWYRQDPGLGLRLIYFSYDVKMKEKGDIPEGYSVSREKKERFSLILESASTNQTSMYLCASILRDRHTDTQYFGPGTRLTVL.